These T cell receptor beta chains were read from a single sample in a study of T-cell memory formation after mild COVID-19. TCRdb recomputed calls from the 5' RACE reads with MiXCR, one row per CDR3 protein. The sample contains 560,000 or so distinct CDR3 sequences, 17% of which appear only once. The sequenced sample consisted of PBMCs or a T cell subset sorted from them (not recorded which). Receptors were obtained from an adult woman who had mild COVID-19 (a few samples of this study predate the infection). Cell type and time point are not known. CDR3s include the opening cysteine and the closing phenylalanine or tryptophan. A D gene is named only where the DNA matches it firmly. Part of the rows lack a size; the others show once, few, many or a class for expanded clones.

clone size	V gene	D gene	J gene	CDR3 protein	CDR3 DNA
-	TRBV29-1	-	TRBJ1-1	CSVEDQAPEAFF	TGCAGCGTTGAAGACCAGGCCCCTGAAGCTTTCTTT
few	TRBV20-1	-	TRBJ1-2	CSARTDGYTF	TGCAGTGCTCGAACTGACGGTTACACCTTC
-	TRBV7-7	TRBD2	TRBJ2-3	CASSPGLAGSSTDTQYF	TGTGCCAGCAGCCCGGGACTAGCGGGATCTAGCACAGATACGCAGTATTTT
-	TRBV7-9	TRBD2	TRBJ2-3	CASSKTSGGPDTQYF	TGTGCCAGCAGCAAAACTAGCGGAGGCCCAGATACGCAGTATTTT
few	TRBV20-1	TRBD2	TRBJ2-5	CSARTSIYEETQYF	TGCAGTGCGAGGACTAGTATCTATGAAGAGACCCAGTACTTC
many	TRBV7-2	-	TRBJ1-1	CASSLYRDWAFF	TGTGCCAGCAGCTTATACAGGGATTGGGCTTTCTTT
-	TRBV5-5	-	TRBJ1-1	CASSSSMLPNTEAFF	TGTGCCAGCAGCTCGTCTATGCTTCCGAACACTGAAGCTTTCTTT
-	TRBV7-9	TRBD1	TRBJ2-7	CASSSPDRVDEQYF	TGTGCCAGCAGCTCCCCGGACAGGGTTGACGAGCAGTACTTC
few	TRBV27	TRBD1	TRBJ1-6	CASSRDRGGRPLHF	TGTGCCAGCAGTCGGGACAGGGGAGGGAGACCCCTCCACTTT
few	TRBV7-3	TRBD1	TRBJ1-2	CASSAEPGGYGYTF	TGTGCCAGCAGCGCCGAACCAGGGGGCTATGGCTACACCTTC
-	TRBV5-6	TRBD1	TRBJ2-7	CASSPQGVAYEQYF	TGTGCCAGCAGCCCTCAGGGGGTTGCCTACGAGCAGTACTTC
few	TRBV6-5	-	TRBJ1-6	CASTPRGYNSPLHF	TGTGCCAGCACCCCTCGGGGGTATAATTCACCCCTCCACTTT
few	TRBV5-1	-	TRBJ2-2	CASSGRRWDTGELFF	TGCGCCAGCAGCGGGCGCAGGTGGGACACCGGGGAGCTGTTTTTT
-	TRBV5-1	-	TRBJ2-2	CASSFTGKNTGELFF	TGCGCCAGCAGCTTCACAGGGAAGAACACCGGGGAGCTGTTTTTT
-	TRBV4-1	-	TRBJ2-5	CASSHGREETQYF	TGCGCCAGCAGCCACGGGCGCGAAGAGACCCAGTACTTC